This T cell receptor (beta chain) was retrieved from a study of blood T cell repertoires in COVID-19. Across the whole study: Researchers got acute and convalescent COVID-19 samples from the United States, Italy and Spain.

Some clones are missing from TCRdb's copy, which holds only in-frame ones; the method was immunoSEQ multiplex PCR. Altogether around 200,000 clones are present, 70% to 90% being singletons, with the ten largest covering around 1.3%. V lost 5 bases to trimming and J lost 6 bases; unmatched junction nucleotides: 7. The CDR3 is 15 residues long. CDR1 is MNHEY, CDR2 SVGAGI, per germline. Grouping used clinical history reported by participants in a survey and questionnaire. All recovered Cohort 3 donors got two negative PCRs, got clearance, or saw symptom resolution. Specimen: PBMCs or T cells enriched from blood (not recorded which). The origin of this receptor is a man aged 25 to 45 who had recovered from COVID-19. This rearrangement joins TRBV6-5 to TRBJ2-2; 9 positions agree with TRBD1. The DNA of the CDR3 is TGTGCCAGCAGTCCTACAGGGGGCTTAGCCGGGGAGCTGTTTTTT. Protein: CASSPTGGLAGELFF.